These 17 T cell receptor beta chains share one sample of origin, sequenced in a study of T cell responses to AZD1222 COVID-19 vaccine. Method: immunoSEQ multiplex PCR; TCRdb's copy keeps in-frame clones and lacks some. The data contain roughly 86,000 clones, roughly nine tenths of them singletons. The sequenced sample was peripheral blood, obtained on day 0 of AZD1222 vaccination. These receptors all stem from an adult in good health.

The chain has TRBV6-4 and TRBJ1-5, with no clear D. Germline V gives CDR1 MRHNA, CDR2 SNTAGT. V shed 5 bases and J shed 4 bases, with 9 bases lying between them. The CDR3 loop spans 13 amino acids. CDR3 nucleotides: TGTGCCAGCAGTCCTTCGGAAAATCAGCCCCAGCATTTT. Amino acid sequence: CASSPSENQPQHF.

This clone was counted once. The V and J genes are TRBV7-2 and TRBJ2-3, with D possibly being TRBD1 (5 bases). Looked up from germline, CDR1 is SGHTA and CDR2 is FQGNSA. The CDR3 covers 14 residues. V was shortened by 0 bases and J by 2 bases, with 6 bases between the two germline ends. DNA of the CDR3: TGTGCCAGCAGCTTAGCAGGGGCCACAGATACGCAGTATTTT. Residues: CASSLAGATDTQYF. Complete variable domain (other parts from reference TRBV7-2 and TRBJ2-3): GAGVSQSPSNKVTEKGKDVELRCDPISGHTALYWYRQSLGQGLEFLIYFQGNSAPDKSGLPSDRFSAERTGGSVSTLTIQRTQQEDSAVYLCASSLAGATDTQYFGPGTRLTVL.

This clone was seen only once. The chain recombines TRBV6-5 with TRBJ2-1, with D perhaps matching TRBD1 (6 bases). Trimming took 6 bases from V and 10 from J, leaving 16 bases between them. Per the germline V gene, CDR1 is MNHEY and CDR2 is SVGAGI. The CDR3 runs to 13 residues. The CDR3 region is CASRKYRVGEQFF. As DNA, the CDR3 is TGTGCCAGCAGGAAATACAGGGTTGGAGAGCAGTTCTTC.

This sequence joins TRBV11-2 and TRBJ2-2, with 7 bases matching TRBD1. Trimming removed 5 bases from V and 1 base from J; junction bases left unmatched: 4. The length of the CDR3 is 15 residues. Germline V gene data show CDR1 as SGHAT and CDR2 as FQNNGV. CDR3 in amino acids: CASSPWTGNTGELFF. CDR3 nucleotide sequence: TGTGCCAGCAGCCCCTGGACAGGGAACACCGGGGAGCTGTTTTTT.

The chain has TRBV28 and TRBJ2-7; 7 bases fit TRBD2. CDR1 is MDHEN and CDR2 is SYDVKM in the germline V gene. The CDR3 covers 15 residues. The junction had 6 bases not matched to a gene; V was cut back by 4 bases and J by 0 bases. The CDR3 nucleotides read TGTGCCAGCAGTTCTCTAGCGGCACTCTCCTACGAGCAGTACTTC. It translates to CASSSLAALSYEQYF. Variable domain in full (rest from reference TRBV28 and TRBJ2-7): DVKVTQSSRYLVKRTGEKVFLECVQDMDHENMFWYRQDPGLGLRLIYFSYDVKMKEKGDIPEGYSVSREKKERFSLILESASTNQTSMYLCASSSLAALSYEQYFGPGTRLTVT.

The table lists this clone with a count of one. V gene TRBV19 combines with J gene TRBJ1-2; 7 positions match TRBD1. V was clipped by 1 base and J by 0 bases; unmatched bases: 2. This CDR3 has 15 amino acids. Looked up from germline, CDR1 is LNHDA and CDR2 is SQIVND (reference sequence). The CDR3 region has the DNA TGTGCCAGTAGTATAGTCGGGACAGCTAACTATGGCTACACCTTC. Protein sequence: CASSIVGTANYGYTF.

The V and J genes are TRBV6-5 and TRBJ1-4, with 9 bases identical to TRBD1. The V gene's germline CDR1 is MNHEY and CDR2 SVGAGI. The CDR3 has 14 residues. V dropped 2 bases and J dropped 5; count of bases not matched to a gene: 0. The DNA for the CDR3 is TGTGCCAGCAGTTACGGACAGGGGAATGAAAAACTGTTTTTT. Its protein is CASSYGQGNEKLFF.

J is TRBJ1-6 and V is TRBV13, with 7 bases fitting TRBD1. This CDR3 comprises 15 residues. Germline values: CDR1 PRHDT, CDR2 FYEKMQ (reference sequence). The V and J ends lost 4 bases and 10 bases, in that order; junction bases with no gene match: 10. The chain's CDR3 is CASSSGTAQGSPLHF. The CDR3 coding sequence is TGTGCCAGCAGCTCCGGGACAGCCCAAGGATCACCCCTCCACTTT.

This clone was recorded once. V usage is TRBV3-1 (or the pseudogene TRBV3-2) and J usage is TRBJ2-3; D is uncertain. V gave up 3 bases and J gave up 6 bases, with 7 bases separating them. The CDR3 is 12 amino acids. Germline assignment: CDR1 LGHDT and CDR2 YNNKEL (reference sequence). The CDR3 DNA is TGTGCCAGCAGCCAGGGCCGGGATACGCAGTATTTT. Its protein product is CASSQGRDTQYF.

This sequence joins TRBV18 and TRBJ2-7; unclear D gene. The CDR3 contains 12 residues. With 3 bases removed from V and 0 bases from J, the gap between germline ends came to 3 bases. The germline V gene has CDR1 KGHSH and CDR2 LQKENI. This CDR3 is CASSPSSYEQYF. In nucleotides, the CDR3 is TGTGCCAGCTCACCTAGCTCCTACGAGCAGTACTTC.

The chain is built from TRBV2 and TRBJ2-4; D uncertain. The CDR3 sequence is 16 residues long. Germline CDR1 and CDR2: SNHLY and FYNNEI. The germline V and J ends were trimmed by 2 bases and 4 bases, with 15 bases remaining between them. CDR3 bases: TGTGCCAGCAGTGAACAGCAGACTTATGTAAAAAACATTCAGTACTTC. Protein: CASSEQQTYVKNIQYF.

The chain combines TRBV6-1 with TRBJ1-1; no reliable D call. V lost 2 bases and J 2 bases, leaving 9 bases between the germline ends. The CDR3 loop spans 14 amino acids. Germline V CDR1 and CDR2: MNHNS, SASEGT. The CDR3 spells CASSEHRANTEAFF. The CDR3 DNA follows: TGTGCCAGCAGTGAACACAGAGCAAACACTGAAGCTTTCTTT.

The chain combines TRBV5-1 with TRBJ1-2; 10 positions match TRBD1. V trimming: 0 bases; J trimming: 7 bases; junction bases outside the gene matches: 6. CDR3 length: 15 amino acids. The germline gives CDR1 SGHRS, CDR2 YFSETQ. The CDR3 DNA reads TGCGCCAGCAGCTTGGAGGGACAGGGGTTAGGTGGCTACACCTTC. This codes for CASSLEGQGLGGYTF.

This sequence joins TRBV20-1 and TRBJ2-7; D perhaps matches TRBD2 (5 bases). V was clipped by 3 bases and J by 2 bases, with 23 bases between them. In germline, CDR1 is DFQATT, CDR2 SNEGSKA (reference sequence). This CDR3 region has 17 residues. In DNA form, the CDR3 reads TGCAGTGCTAGTCCTACGGGTAAAGGGAGCCATACCTACGAGCAGTACTTC. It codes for CSASPTGKGSHTYEQYF.

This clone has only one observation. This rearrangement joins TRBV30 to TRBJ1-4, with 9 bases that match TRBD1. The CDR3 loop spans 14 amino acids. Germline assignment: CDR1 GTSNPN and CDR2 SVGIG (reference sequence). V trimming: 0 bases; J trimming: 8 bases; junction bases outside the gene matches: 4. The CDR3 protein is CAWSVDRGGEKLFF. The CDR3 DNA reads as TGTGCCTGGAGTGTAGACAGGGGGGGAGAAAAACTGTTTTTT.

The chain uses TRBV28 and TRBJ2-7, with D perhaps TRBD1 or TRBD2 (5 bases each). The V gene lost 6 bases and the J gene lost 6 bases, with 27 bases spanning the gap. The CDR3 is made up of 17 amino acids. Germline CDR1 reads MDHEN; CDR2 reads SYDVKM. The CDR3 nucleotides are TGTGCCAGCAGGTTCAGGGAGAGGCACGGACAACCATTCGAGCAGTACTTC. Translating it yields CASRFRERHGQPFEQYF.

In DNA form, the CDR3 reads TGTGCCAGCAGCCTCGACACCGGGGAGCTGTTTTTT. Its translation: CASSLDTGELFF. The chain uses TRBV9 and TRBJ2-2; the D is unclear. Germline CDR1 is SGDLS and CDR2 is YYNGEE. The V end lost 4 bases, the J end lost 3 bases, and 4 bases lay between the germline ends. This CDR3 has 12 amino acids.